The clone carrying this T cell receptor beta chain was detected many times. Its antigen is as yet unknown. Trimming took 0 bases from V and 2 from J, leaving 8 bases between them. The CDR3 has 14 amino acids. Germline CDR1 and CDR2: SGHRS and YFSETQ. The sample is drawn from a study of CD8 T cells in ankylosing spondylitis. Regarding the study as a whole: As reported, disease-linked clones showed significant enrichment in matched ankylosing spondylitis synovial fluid. CD8+ disease-linked clones were present at relatively low frequencies in blood.

TCR beta libraries were made by quantitative 5'-RACE with molecular barcodes. TCRdb reprocessed the 5' RACE reads via MiXCR and lists one record per CDR3 protein. The top ten hold 1.3% to 1.5% of the sample, which has 35,000 to 50,000 distinct CDR3 sequences, approximately 9.9% seen once. The sequence was collected from a male donor with ankylosing spondylitis or in good health (not recorded which). This chain connects TRBV5-1 to TRBJ1-2; D unclear. The material sequenced was blood, either unsorted or a sorted T cell fraction (not recorded which). The CDR3, as DNA: TGCGCCAGCAGCTTGGAGGGCAGAAACTATGGCTACACCTTC. It is translated as CASSLEGRNYGYTF. Full variable domain (rest looked up from reference TRBV5-1 and TRBJ1-2): KAGVTQTPRYLIKTRGQQVTLSCSPISGHRSVSWYQQTPGQGLQFLFEYFSETQRNKGNFPGRFSGRQFSNSRSEMNVSTLELGDSALYLCASSLEGRNYGYTFGSGTRLTVV.